Presented here are 7 T cell receptor beta chains from one specimen sequenced in a study of blood T cell repertoires in COVID-19. Clones were sequenced by immunoSEQ multiplex PCR, and TCRdb holds only the in-frame ones, with some missing. The data show approximately 76,000 clones, around 90% seen once. What was sequenced was peripheral blood. The receptor source for this set is a human donor in a cohort sampled during active COVID-19.

The V call is TRBV9, the J call TRBJ1-1; tentative D call: TRBD1 (5 bases). Germline V gives CDR1 SGDLS, CDR2 YYNGEE. The CDR3 spans 14 residues. V was shortened by 5 bases and J by 3 bases, with 14 bases between the two germline ends. CDR3: CASSPAGEHTEAFF. In nucleotides, the CDR3 is TGTGCCAGCAGTCCAGCGGGGGAGCACACTGAAGCTTTCTTT.

The chain is built from TRBV9 and TRBJ1-2; TRBD1 agrees at 10 bases. The germline V gene has CDR1 SGDLS and CDR2 YYNGEE. The junction had 3 bases not matched to a gene; V was cut back by 0 bases and J by 1 base. The length of the CDR3 is 16 residues. The CDR3 DNA follows: TGTGCCAGCAGCGTAGGGACAGGGGGACGTAACTATGGCTACACCTTC. This encodes CASSVGTGGRNYGYTF.

This clone appeared once. The rearrangement joins TRBV7-9 to TRBJ1-2; D is possibly TRBD1 (6 bases). The CDR3 runs 13 residues. V was shortened by 2 bases and J by 7 bases, with 11 bases between the two germline ends. Germline CDR1 is SEHNR and CDR2 is FQNEAQ (reference sequence). In DNA form, the CDR3 reads TGTGCCAGCAGCTTAAGTACAGGGCCTGGCTACACCTTC. This gives the protein CASSLSTGPGYTF.

The rearrangement joins TRBV7-3 to TRBJ2-3, with a tentative D call TRBD2 (6 bases). The CDR3 is 14 amino acids. The ends were cut back, 5 bases at V and 1 base at J, with 10 bases in the middle. Germline CDR1 reads SGHTA; CDR2 reads FQGTGA. CDR3 coding DNA: TGTGCCAGCAGCGGGACGGGGGGCACAGATACGCAGTATTTT. This translates into CASSGTGGTDTQYF.

The genes are TRBV7-9 and TRBJ1-4; a possible D gene is TRBD1 (6 bases). The CDR3 covers 12 residues. Trimming cost V 1 base and J 16 bases, with 13 bases left between them. Germline CDR1 reads SEHNR; CDR2 reads FQNEAQ (reference sequence). The CDR3 here is CASSLGPTGWFF. The CDR3 nucleotides are TGTGCCAGCAGCTTAGGTCCCACAGGGTGGTTTTTT.

The sample holds one count of this clone. The rearrangement links TRBV9 to TRBJ1-1; TRBD1 agrees at 7 bases. The CDR3 has 14 residues. The V gene end was trimmed by 2 bases and the J gene end by 1 base; junction bases not matched to a gene: 2. Germline CDR1 reads SGDLS; CDR2 reads YYNGEE. In DNA, the CDR3 is TGTGCCAGCAGCGTTCAGGGGGGGAACACTGAAGCTTTCTTT. This gives the protein CASSVQGGNTEAFF.

In this sample, this clone turned up once. The V and J genes are TRBV5-4 and TRBJ1-3; a weak D match, TRBD1 (6 bases). Germline CDR1 and CDR2: SGHNT and YYREEE (reference sequence). Trimming removed 4 bases at V and 4 bases at J, with 15 bases between. The CDR3 extends over 15 amino acids. CDR3 protein: CASSLDSNQGNTIYF. DNA of the CDR3: TGTGCCAGCAGCCTGGACAGCAACCAGGGAAACACCATATATTTT.